Listed here are 24 T cell receptor beta chains from one sample, sequenced in a study of identical twins. TCRdb ran MiXCR on the 5' RACE reads and lists one entry per CDR3 protein. The sample holds approximately 890,000 distinct CDR3 sequences; 10% to 15% are singletons and the top ten take around 1.5%. The sample also formed part of further work on yellow fever vaccine responses in identical twins.

Input material: PBMCs. The receptor set was obtained from a woman between 18 and 29 years old in good health.

Only a few counts were recorded for this clonotype. The rearrangement uses TRBV24-1 and TRBJ2-3, with no clear D. The CDR3 loop spans 17 amino acids. Trimming removed 0 bases at V and 0 bases at J, with 12 bases between. CDR1 and CDR2 from the germline V gene are KGHDR and SFDVKD. The CDR3, as DNA: TGTGCCACCAGTGATTTGGCAGGACCCCATAGCACAGATACGCAGTATTTT. It specifies CATSDLAGPHSTDTQYF.

The table lists this clonotype with a few counts. The chain links TRBV12-3 or TRBV12-4 to TRBJ1-2; a possible D gene is TRBD1 (5 bases). V lost 6 bases and J 6 bases, leaving 17 bases between the germline ends. This CDR3 is 14 amino acids long. The CDR3 protein is CASSLGTATNGYTF. DNA of the CDR3: TGTGCCAGCAGCCTGGGGACCGCTACTAATGGCTACACCTTC.

The table lists this clonotype with a few counts. The chain carries TRBV14 and TRBJ2-1; TRBD1 is a possible D gene (6 bases). The CDR3 consists of 15 residues. Deletions cut 0 bases from V and 9 bases from J, with 15 bases between. Germline CDR1 SGHDN, CDR2 FVKESK. The CDR3 sequence is CASSQEAGAWGEQFF. In DNA, the CDR3 is TGTGCCAGCAGCCAAGAGGCAGGGGCCTGGGGTGAGCAGTTCTTC.

This chain uses TRBV20-1 with TRBJ2-7; 10 positions match TRBD1. Trimming removed 6 bases from V and 0 bases from J; junction bases left unmatched: 8. Germline CDR1 and CDR2: DFQATT and SNEGSKA (reference sequence). This CDR3 has 15 amino acids. CDR3: CSAVPGQGYSYEQYF. In nucleotides, the CDR3 is TGCAGTGCCGTACCGGGACAGGGGTACTCCTACGAGCAGTACTTC.

This clonotype was seen many times. The rearrangement joins TRBV11-2 to TRBJ2-1, with D uncertain. There are 14 residues in the CDR3. The germline V gene encodes CDR1 SGHAT and CDR2 FQNNGV. V was cut by 4 bases and J by 4 bases, with 11 bases left in between. In nucleotides, the CDR3 is TGTGCCAGCAGCTCTCCCAGTGCTTACAATGAGCAGTTCTTC. Protein sequence: CASSSPSAYNEQFF.

The J gene is TRBJ1-5, the V gene TRBV2; D is unresolved. V was cut by 2 bases and J by 4 bases, with 9 bases left in between. The germline CDR1 and CDR2 sequences are SNHLY and FYNNEI. CDR3 size: 14 residues. The CDR3 reads CASSEMDLNQPQHF. The CDR3 DNA is TGTGCCAGCAGTGAAATGGACCTAAATCAGCCCCAGCATTTT.

This chain uses TRBV3-1 with TRBJ2-1; 7 bases align to TRBD1. Germline CDR1 and CDR2: LGHDT and YNNKEL (reference sequence). J lost 10 bases, V lost 3 bases, and 3 bases had no gene match. The length of the CDR3 is 12 residues. As DNA, the CDR3 is TGTGCCAGCAGCCAGGGGGACAGAGAGCAGTTCTTC. Encoded protein: CASSQGDREQFF.

The rearrangement links TRBV7-8 to TRBJ1-1; tentatively, D is TRBD1 (5 bases). This CDR3 is 13 amino acids long. Deletions cut 6 bases from V and 7 bases from J, with 15 bases between. Germline V gene sequence: CDR1 SGHVS, CDR2 FQNEAQ. In DNA, the CDR3 is TGTGCCAGCAGTCAACCCCGGGACCTTGAAGCTTTCTTT. Translated, it gives CASSQPRDLEAFF.

The V call is TRBV27, the J call TRBJ1-4, with D possibly matching TRBD1 (5 bases). V lost 3 bases and J lost 0, with 11 bases in between. The CDR3 loop spans 16 amino acids. CDR1 and CDR2 from the germline V gene are MNHEY and SMNVEV (reference sequence). In DNA, the CDR3 is TGTGCCAGCAGTTTCCTGCAGGGTGCAACTAATGAAAAACTGTTTTTT. Its protein product is CASSFLQGATNEKLFF.

This clonotype was counted at least ten times. This chain connects TRBV5-6 to TRBJ1-6; no firm D call. Deletions cut 1 base from V and 0 bases from J, with 14 bases between. The CDR3 runs 18 residues. Germline CDR1 is SGHDT and CDR2 is YYEEEE. The CDR3 loop is CASSLIAGESSYNSPLHF. In nucleotides, the CDR3 is TGTGCCAGCAGCTTGATCGCCGGGGAGAGCTCCTATAATTCACCCCTCCACTTT.

This clonotype was counted once. Here the CDR3 DNA reads TGTGCCAGCAGTGGGAGGTGGACGGGACAGCTTAACAATGAGCAGTTCTTC. As protein: CASSGRWTGQLNNEQFF. The chain has TRBV6-2 or TRBV6-3 and TRBJ2-1; D possibly corresponds to TRBD1 (7 bases). The CDR3 extends over 17 amino acids. Germline lookup yields CDR1 MNHEY and CDR2 SVGEGT. V lost 5 bases, J lost 5 bases, and 22 bases lay in between.

Worth noting for this clonotype: Germline and junction disagree at one end, which may indicate a read error. V gene TRBV10-3 combines with J gene TRBJ1-1; 12 positions match TRBD1. The germline gives CDR1 ENHRY, CDR2 SYGVKD. There are 18 residues in the CDR3. Here the CDR3 DNA reads TGTGCCATCTGTGAGTCCGGGACAGGGGGCGGGATGAACACTGAAGCTTTCTTT. It is translated as CAICESGTGGGMNTEAFF.

CDR3 sequence reads: CASSTGLAGPYEQYF. DNA for the CDR3: TGTGCCAGTAGTACGGGACTAGCGGGCCCCTACGAGCAGTACTTC. The V call is TRBV19, the J call TRBJ2-7, with TRBD2 matching 12 bases. This CDR3 has 15 residues. V lost 4 bases to trimming and J lost 2 bases; unmatched junction nucleotides: 3. Germline V CDR1 and CDR2: LNHDA, SQIVND (reference sequence).

This clonotype was detected only a few times. The V gene is TRBV5-1, the J gene TRBJ2-2; 7 bases fit TRBD2. This CDR3 has 17 amino acids. After removal of 0 bases from V and 6 bases from J, the junction contained 11 bases not matched to a gene. Germline lookup yields CDR1 SGHRS and CDR2 YFSETQ. CDR3 region: CASSLVGGTIGAGELFF. The CDR3 coding sequence is TGCGCCAGCAGCTTGGTCGGGGGGACCATTGGAGCCGGGGAGCTGTTTTTT.

This clonotype was recorded a few times. This chain uses TRBV3-1 with TRBJ2-2; D is ambiguous. The CDR3 loop spans 15 amino acids. The V gene's germline CDR1 is LGHDT and CDR2 YNNKEL (reference sequence). V lost 4 bases and J lost 0, with 9 bases in between. CDR3 amino acids: CASSPSLPNTGELFF. In DNA, the CDR3 is TGTGCCAGCAGCCCTTCGCTGCCGAACACCGGGGAGCTGTTTTTT.

A few counts support this clonotype. This chain uses TRBV2 with TRBJ2-3, with 10 bases identical to TRBD2. The germline gives CDR1 SNHLY, CDR2 FYNNEI. V trimming: 7 bases; J trimming: 8 bases; junction bases outside the gene matches: 9. The CDR3 is 14 amino acids. The CDR3: CASTESGGAGTQYF. For the CDR3, the DNA is TGTGCCAGCACCGAGAGCGGGGGGGCCGGTACGCAGTATTTT.

This clonotype was found a few times. This rearrangement joins TRBV4-1 to TRBJ2-5, with D perhaps TRBD1 (5 bases). The CDR3 has 15 residues. Germline V gene sequence: CDR1 MGHRA, CDR2 YSYEKL. V was shortened by 3 bases and J by 4 bases, with 15 bases between the two germline ends. The CDR3 is CASSQDTSSGETQYF. CDR3 in DNA: TGCGCCAGCAGCCAGGACACAAGCTCGGGAGAGACCCAGTACTTC.

The chain uses TRBV2 and TRBJ2-1, with TRBD1 as a possible D gene (6 bases). The germline V gene has CDR1 SNHLY and CDR2 FYNNEI. V was clipped by 8 bases and J by 4 bases, with 12 bases between them. The CDR3 spans 13 residues. The CDR3 region has the DNA TGTGCCAGCTGGGGGCGGGTATACAATGAGCAGTTCTTC. Its translation: CASWGRVYNEQFF.

This clonotype was seen only a few times. The J gene is TRBJ2-1, the V gene TRBV24-1; 9 nucleotides line up with TRBD2. Germline V CDR1 and CDR2: KGHDR, SFDVKD. V was clipped by 2 bases and J by 9 bases; unmatched bases: 10. The CDR3 is 16 amino acids. The CDR3 DNA follows: TGTGCCACCAGTGATTGGCGGGAGGGCCTCTTGGTTGAGCAGTTCTTC. This translates into CATSDWREGLLVEQFF.

The gene calls are TRBV7-9 and TRBJ2-5; D not certain. This CDR3 has 17 amino acids. V was trimmed by 2 bases and J by 4 bases, leaving 20 bases between them. CDR1 is SEHNR and CDR2 is FQNEAQ in the germline V gene (reference sequence). This chain's CDR3 is CASSLPLGLRGLETQYF. CDR3 nucleotides: TGTGCCAGCAGCTTACCGTTGGGCCTCCGTGGTCTAGAGACCCAGTACTTC.

The rearrangement joins TRBV19 to TRBJ2-1; no clear D gene. The germline V gene has CDR1 LNHDA and CDR2 SQIVND (reference sequence). V was pared by 6 bases and J by 4 bases, with 19 bases between. The CDR3 totals 16 residues. The CDR3 DNA reads as TGTGCCAGTAGCAGAGTCCGACTGGCAGAATACAATGAGCAGTTCTTC. It codes for CASSRVRLAEYNEQFF.

The J gene is TRBJ2-1, the V gene TRBV5-1, with 9 bases identical to TRBD2. Germline trimming cut 6 bases from V and 4 bases from J; bases unmatched to any gene: 8. This CDR3 has 15 residues. Looked up from germline, CDR1 is SGHRS and CDR2 is YFSETQ. The chain's CDR3 is CASKQGLADYNEQFF. The CDR3 region has the DNA TGCGCCAGCAAGCAGGGACTAGCCGATTACAATGAGCAGTTCTTC.

The chain is built from TRBV20-1 and TRBJ2-6, with 7 bases fitting TRBD1. The CDR3 runs 17 residues. J lost 4 bases, V lost 0 bases, and 9 bases had no gene match. CDR1 and CDR2 (germline): DFQATT, SNEGSKA (reference sequence). As DNA, the CDR3 is TGCAGTGCTAGAGATCGGAGCGACAGGGAGGGGGCCAACGTCCTGACTTTC. The encoded protein is CSARDRSDREGANVLTF.

This clonotype has only a few counts. V usage is TRBV5-5 and J usage is TRBJ1-5; 11 bases are shared with TRBD1. The CDR3 is 14 residues long. Germline-derived CDR1 and CDR2 are SGHKS and YYEKEE (reference sequence). V shed 4 bases, J shed 6 bases, and the junction held 3 bases outside the gene matches. The CDR3 DNA is TGTGCCAGCAGCGCCGGGACAGGGGGTCAGCCCCAGCATTTT. Protein product: CASSAGTGGQPQHF.